The source of this T cell receptor beta chain is a study of shared clonotypes between healthy human individuals. Losses at the gene ends were 1 base for V and 7 bases for J; bases not matched to a gene: 6. CDR1 is SGHVS and CDR2 is FNYEAQ in the germline V gene. The CDR3 is 15 residues long. This clone has just one count. TCRdb keeps only in-frame clones here, not all; method: immunoSEQ multiplex PCR. The sample contains approximately 720,000 clones, under 95% of which appear only once. Naive CD8 populations comprised CD45RO-negative cells positively selected for CCR7, excluding terminally differentiated effector memory CD45RA+ cells.

Material: naive CD8+ T cells sorted from blood. The sequence came from a young man in good health. V gene TRBV7-6 combines with J gene TRBJ2-2; TRBD2 agrees at 7 bases. This CDR3 reads CASSLGGGSVGELFF. In DNA form, the CDR3 reads TGTGCCAGCAGCTTAGGCGGGGGATCGGTCGGGGAGCTGTTTTTT.